The 19 T cell receptor beta chains given below trace back to one sample, sequenced in a study of Graves' ophthalmopathy and Graves' hyperthyroidism. TCR beta CDR3 regions were amplified from RNA transcripts. The library came from an HTBI-primed first-round RT-PCR and a second-round multiplex PCR. TCRdb processed the multiplex PCR reads anew with MiXCR; each CDR3 protein has one entry. This sample has about 1.1 million distinct CDR3 sequences, with about 40% found just once. The sequenced sample was peripheral blood or thyroid tissue (not recorded which). The receptor source for this set is an adult man with Graves' hyperthyroidism.

This clonotype was counted only a few times. This clone may be a read error of a much larger clone one base away. This chain links TRBV7-9 with TRBJ1-2; D not certain. Trimming removed 5 bases from V and 6 bases from J, with 16 bases in between. Germline V lookup: CDR1 SEHNR, CDR2 FQNEAQ (reference sequence). This CDR3 has 14 amino acids. In DNA form, the CDR3 reads TGTGCCAGCAGCCCCGGCAGCCCCGGGGATGGCTACACCTTC. Its protein is CASSPGSPGDGYTF.

This clonotype appeared many times. The gene calls are TRBV5-8 and TRBJ2-5; perhaps D is TRBD1 or TRBD2 (6 bases each). V dropped 7 bases and J dropped 3 bases, with 19 bases sitting between them. CDR3 length: 15 residues. The germline gives CDR1 SGHTS, CDR2 YDEGEE. CDR3 region: CASWVPGAQKETQYF. For the CDR3, the DNA is TGTGCCAGCTGGGTCCCGGGGGCGCAGAAAGAGACCCAGTACTTC.

This clonotype turned up a few times. The chain couples TRBV12-3 or TRBV12-4 to TRBJ2-3; the D gene is possibly TRBD1 (6 bases). This CDR3 is 14 amino acids long. Deletions cut 6 bases from V and 6 bases from J, with 16 bases between. The CDR3 region is CASRKDSLSDTQYF. CDR3 sequence (DNA): TGTGCCAGCAGGAAGGACAGCCTGTCCGATACGCAGTATTTT.

V and J are TRBV12-3 or TRBV12-4 and TRBJ2-5; 11 bases are a match to TRBD2. Trimming cost V 6 bases and J 4 bases; bases outside gene matches: 13. This CDR3 region has 17 residues. CDR3 DNA: TGTGCCAGCAGCACATATGGGACCGGGACTAGCGGAGAGACCCAGTACTTC. Protein sequence: CASSTYGTGTSGETQYF.

Concerning this clonotype itself: This may arise from a read error, as a much more abundant clone is one base away. CDR3 in DNA: TGTGCCAGCAGCGTAGATGACAGAAGCTATGGCTACACCTTC. Amino acid sequence: CASSVDDRSYGYTF. The J gene is TRBJ1-2, the V gene TRBV9, with a weak D call TRBD1 (5 bases). CDR1 and CDR2 (germline): SGDLS, YYNGEE. The CDR3 length is 14 residues. Deletions cut 0 bases from V and 4 bases from J, with 10 bases between.

Only a few counts were recorded for this clonotype. The chain recombines TRBV4-1 with TRBJ2-7; D is unresolved. Between the trimmed V and J ends, which lost 0 bases and 0 bases, there was a span of 12 bases. Germline V gene lookup returns CDR1 MGHRA and CDR2 YSYEKL. The CDR3 totals 16 residues. CDR3 protein: CASSQDWQAVSYEQYF. In DNA, the CDR3 is TGCGCCAGCAGCCAAGATTGGCAGGCCGTCTCCTACGAGCAGTACTTC.

The V call is TRBV15, the J call TRBJ1-6, with D maybe TRBD1 (6 bases). Trimming took off 8 bases at V and 4 bases at J, with 15 bases between the two ends. This CDR3 contains 15 residues. Germline V gives CDR1 LNHNV, CDR2 YYDKDF (reference sequence). CDR3 region: CATREDRIYNSPLHF. In DNA form, the CDR3 reads TGTGCCACCCGCGAGGACAGAATATATAATTCACCCCTCCACTTT.

The J gene is TRBJ1-5, the V gene TRBV2; TRBD1 is a possible D gene (6 bases). CDR1 is SNHLY, CDR2 FYNNEI, per germline. The CDR3 has 14 amino acids. Between the trimmed V and J ends, which lost 6 bases and 9 bases, there was a span of 18 bases. CDR3 amino acids: CASRDSSLGGPQHF. CDR3 sequence (DNA): TGTGCCAGCAGGGACAGCTCCCTAGGGGGGCCCCAGCATTTT.

About this clonotype: This may come from a read error, since a much larger clone is one base off. The genes are TRBV5-1 and TRBJ1-1; possible D gene TRBD1, 5 bases. Germline V gives CDR1 SGHRS, CDR2 YFSETQ. The CDR3 is 16 amino acids. The CDR3 sequence: CASSSQRTTGFAETFF. The CDR3 region has the DNA TGCGCCAGCAGCTCACAAAGGACAACAGGTTTCGCTGAAACTTTCTTT.

The V and J genes are TRBV19 and TRBJ1-1; D not certain. Germline CDR1 is LNHDA and CDR2 is SQIVND (reference sequence). V lost 5 bases and J 3 bases, leaving 13 bases between the germline ends. The CDR3 is made up of 14 amino acids. The CDR3: CASSARPSHTEAFF. The DNA for the CDR3 is TGTGCCAGTAGTGCTAGGCCCTCTCACACTGAAGCTTTCTTT. Together with reference TRBV19 and TRBJ1-1, the CDR3 gives the full variable domain: DGGITQSPKYLFRKEGQNVTLSCEQNLNHDAMYWYRQDPGQGLRLIYYSQIVNDFQKGDIAEGYSVSREKKESFPLTVTSAQKNPTAFYLCASSARPSHTEAFFGQGTRLTVV.

This sequence joins TRBV5-5 and TRBJ2-5; D remains ambiguous. V dropped 0 bases and J dropped 2 bases, with 11 bases sitting between them. CDR3 length equals 15 residues. The germline V gene has CDR1 SGHKS and CDR2 YYEKEE (reference sequence). CDR3 coding DNA: TGTGCCAGCAGCTTGGAGGAGCGTGTACAAGAGACCCAGTACTTC. It translates to CASSLEERVQETQYF.

This clonotype was counted only a few times. V and J are TRBV28 and TRBJ2-6; maybe TRBD2 (5 bases). Germline V CDR1 and CDR2: MDHEN, SYDVKM. The V end lost 6 bases, the J end lost 0 bases, and 15 bases lay between the germline ends. The CDR3 has 17 residues. CDR3 DNA: TGTGCCAGCAGCACCATTCTGGACTTCTCTGGGGCCAACGTCCTGACTTTC. This encodes CASSTILDFSGANVLTF. Based on the CDR3 plus reference TRBV28 and TRBJ2-6, the full variable domain is DVKVTQSSRYLVKRTGEKVFLECVQDMDHENMFWYRQDPGLGLRLIYFSYDVKMKEKGDIPEGYSVSREKKERFSLILESASTNQTSMYLCASSTILDFSGANVLTFGAGSRLTVL.

This clonotype showed up many times. This sequence joins TRBV24-1 and TRBJ2-2, with TRBD1 matching over 7 bases. The CDR3 loop spans 16 amino acids. Losses at the gene ends were 4 bases for V and 1 base for J; bases not matched to a gene: 5. Germline lookup yields CDR1 KGHDR and CDR2 SFDVKD. CDR3 residues: CATSDPGQRNTGELFF. The CDR3 region has the DNA TGTGCCACCAGTGACCCGGGACAGAGGAACACCGGGGAGCTGTTTTTT.

The chain uses TRBV19 and TRBJ2-6; D gene uncertain. CDR1 LNHDA and CDR2 SQIVND come from the germline V gene (reference sequence). This CDR3 contains 14 residues. Trimming left V 0 bases short and J 3 bases short, with 3 bases between. For the CDR3, the DNA is TGTGCCAGTAGTATAGATCTTGGGGCCAACGTCCTGACTTTC. It is translated as CASSIDLGANVLTF.

This clonotype has a count of ten or more. The chain's CDR3 is CASSGGLYGYTF. The CDR3 DNA reads TGCGCCAGCAGCGGGGGACTCTATGGCTACACCTTC. The chain has TRBV5-1 and TRBJ1-2, with a tentative D call TRBD1 (5 bases). Germline V gene lookup returns CDR1 SGHRS and CDR2 YFSETQ. This CDR3 has 12 residues. With 4 bases removed from V and 4 bases from J, the gap between germline ends came to 8 bases.

This clonotype occurred a few times. J is TRBJ2-7 and V is TRBV5-1; 11 bases match TRBD1. The V gene's germline CDR1 is SGHRS and CDR2 YFSETQ. This CDR3 is 17 amino acids long. After removal of 4 bases from V and 2 bases from J, the junction contained 11 bases not matched to a gene. CDR3 DNA: TGCGCCAGCAGCCAAGGAGGGCGGACAGGGGGCCCCTACGAGCAGTACTTC. Translated: CASSQGGRTGGPYEQYF. Looking up the rest from reference TRBV5-1 and TRBJ2-7 gives the full variable domain: KAGVTQTPRYLIKTRGQQVTLSCSPISGHRSVSWYQQTPGQGLQFLFEYFSETQRNKGNFPGRFSGRQFSNSRSEMNVSTLELGDSALYLCASSQGGRTGGPYEQYFGPGTRLTVT.

With regard to this clonotype: The junction and the germline gene differ at one end; a read error may be behind it. This chain links TRBV5-1 with TRBJ2-2; 7 bases match TRBD1. Looked up from germline, CDR1 is SGHRS and CDR2 is YFSETQ. The CDR3 contains 15 residues. CDR3 DNA: TGTGCCAGCAGCCGAGGGACAGAAACCACCGGGGAGCTGTTTTTT. Its protein is CASSRGTETTGELFF.

This clonotype occurred many times. CDR3 loop: CASTSWEETQYF. The CDR3 DNA follows: TGTGCCAGCACCTCCTGGGAGGAGACCCAGTACTTC. This chain uses TRBV6-5 with TRBJ2-5, with a weak D call TRBD2 (5 bases). Germline CDR1 and CDR2: MNHEY and SVGAGI. The CDR3 spans 12 residues. The germline V and J ends were trimmed by 7 bases and 5 bases, with 11 bases remaining between them.

Only a few counts were recorded for this clonotype. The chain employs TRBV12-3 or TRBV12-4 and TRBJ1-3, with a possible D match to TRBD1 (6 bases). The germline V and J ends were trimmed by 5 bases and 4 bases, with 15 bases remaining between them. CDR3 length: 15 amino acids. The CDR3 loop is CASSPQGLGGNTIYF. The CDR3 DNA reads as TGTGCCAGCAGTCCACAGGGTTTGGGGGGAAACACCATATATTTT.